The entry below describes one T cell receptor (beta chain). It was with random hexamers that 0.5 to 1 ug RNA was reverse transcribed. Across 54 Vbeta and 13 Jbeta, TCR beta CDR3 was amplified with immunoSEQ multiplex PCR. In TCRdb, the immunoSEQ multiplex PCR reads were re-called with MiXCR into one record per CDR3 protein. Counted here are over 100,000 distinct CDR3 sequences, nearly 95% occurring once; the ten biggest clones make up around 0.14%. Trimming left V 5 bases short and J 5 bases short, with 6 bases between. In germline, CDR1 is SEHNR, CDR2 FQNEAQ (reference sequence). CDR3 length equals 11 residues. Negative isolation yielded CD8+ and CD4+ T cells; FACS enriched TEMRA cells. This sample was taken from a study of CD8 T cells in Susac syndrome.

Sequencing was carried out using CD4+ T cells from PBMCs. This rearrangement joins TRBV7-9 to TRBJ2-5; D is uncertain. The receptor's source is a human donor in good health. CDR3 sequence: CASSAVETQYF. CDR3 bases: TGTGCCAGCAGCGCCGTGGAGACCCAGTACTTC.